This T cell receptor beta chain derives from a study of OX40 agonist ivuxolimab in advanced cancers. Study in general: The study treated patients with ivuxolimab, an agonistic anti-OX40 (CD134) antibody. The study gave patients intravenous ivuxolimab at 0.01 to 10 mg/kg every 2 weeks.

Assay: immunoSEQ multiplex PCR; the TCRdb copy retains only in-frame clones and omits some. The data show more than 40,000 clones, around nine tenths seen once. The V and J ends lost 5 bases and 5 bases respectively, with 22 bases between them. CDR1 MNHEY and CDR2 SMNVEV come from the germline V gene (reference sequence). This CDR3 comprises 16 residues. Regarding the study as a whole: Averaged across samples, CD8+ T cells carried more expanded clones than CD4+ did. Some of the nonresponding patients also showed low levels of normalized T-cell clonal expansion.

This clone occurred a few times. Antigen: not known. Sequenced material: CD4+ or CD8+ T cells sorted from blood, taken in a trial of the OX40 agonist ivuxolimab. The receptor's source is an adult with an advanced solid tumor such as melanoma, head and neck, liver or kidney cancer. V is TRBV27 and J is TRBJ2-7; no clear D gene. The CDR3 sequence: CASSLLYGQAGDEQYF. As DNA, the CDR3 is TGTGCCAGCAGTCTCTTATATGGCCAGGCCGGCGACGAGCAGTACTTC.